What follows describes a single T cell receptor beta chain. The antigen is unknown. This entry belongs to a study of graft-versus-host responses after intestinal transplantation. The study's findings and limits: An association linked early post-transplant HvG declines with peak circulating GvH clone levels. Within allografts, high graft-versus-host to host-versus-graft clonal ratios were seen among patients with graft-donor T cell macrochimerism. Some GvH clones appeared in ileal mucosa or blood before recipient bone marrow.

Trimming stripped 2 bases from V and 4 bases from J, with 9 bases between. CDR3 length: 13 residues. Germline assignment: CDR1 SGHDT and CDR2 YYEEEE. Profiled with immunoSEQ multiplex PCR; TCRdb holds only in-frame clones, not every one. The table records some 23,000 clones, around 80% of them present only once. Sequencing used unstimulated CD8+ T cells sorted from spleen or lymph node cells, obtained before transplant. The clonotype originates from a human donor who was the organ donor for an intestinal transplant. This chain links TRBV5-6 with TRBJ1-1; no firm D call. The CDR3 loop reads CASSFPGSTEAFF. CDR3 bases: TGTGCCAGCAGCTTCCCCGGGAGCACTGAAGCTTTCTTT.